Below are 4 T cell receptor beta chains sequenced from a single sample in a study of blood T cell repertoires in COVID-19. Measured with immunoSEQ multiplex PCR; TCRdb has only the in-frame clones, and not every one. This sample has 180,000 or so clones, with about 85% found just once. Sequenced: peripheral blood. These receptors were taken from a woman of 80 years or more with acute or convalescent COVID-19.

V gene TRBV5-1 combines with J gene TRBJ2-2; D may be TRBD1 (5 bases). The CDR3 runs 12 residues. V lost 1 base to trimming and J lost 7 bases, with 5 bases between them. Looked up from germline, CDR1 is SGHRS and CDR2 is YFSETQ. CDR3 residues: CASSLQGGELFF. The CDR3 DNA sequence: TGCGCCAGCAGCTTGCAGGGCGGGGAGCTGTTTTTT.

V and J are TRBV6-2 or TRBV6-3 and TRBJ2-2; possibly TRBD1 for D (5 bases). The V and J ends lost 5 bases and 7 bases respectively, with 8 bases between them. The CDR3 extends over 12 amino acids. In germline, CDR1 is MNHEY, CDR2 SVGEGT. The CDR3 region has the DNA TGTGCCAGCAGTAGGGGAATCGGGGAGCTGTTTTTT. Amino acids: CASSRGIGELFF.

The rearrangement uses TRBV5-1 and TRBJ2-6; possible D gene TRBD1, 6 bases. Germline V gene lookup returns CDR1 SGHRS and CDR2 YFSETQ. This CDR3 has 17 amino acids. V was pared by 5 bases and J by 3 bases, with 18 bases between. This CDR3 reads CASRSGAPVVGANVLTF. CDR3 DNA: TGCGCCAGCAGGTCAGGGGCGCCGGTAGTTGGGGCCAACGTCCTGACTTTC. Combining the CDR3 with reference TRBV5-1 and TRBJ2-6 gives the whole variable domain KAGVTQTPRYLIKTRGQQVTLSCSPISGHRSVSWYQQTPGQGLQFLFEYFSETQRNKGNFPGRFSGRQFSNSRSEMNVSTLELGDSALYLCASRSGAPVVGANVLTFGAGSRLTVL.

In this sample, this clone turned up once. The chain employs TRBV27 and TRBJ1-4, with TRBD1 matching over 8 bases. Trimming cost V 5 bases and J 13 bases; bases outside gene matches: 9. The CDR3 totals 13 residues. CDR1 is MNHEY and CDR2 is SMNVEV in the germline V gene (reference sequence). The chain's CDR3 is CASSTLDRDRLFF. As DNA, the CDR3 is TGTGCCAGCAGTACACTGGACAGGGACAGACTGTTTTTT.